This T cell receptor (beta chain) was sequenced during a study of cytomegalovirus exposure and HLA in healthy donors. Study outcomes and limitations: TCR beta chain V- and J-gene trimming was linked, in a later analysis, to a missense variant in DCLRE1C. Sequence variants that were highly shared formed a cluster that was likely a sequencing artifact. Reports state that TCR beta sequences accurately predicted most subjects' HLA-A and HLA-B alleles.

13 Jbeta primers and 60 Vbeta primers were used for the PCR. Assay: immunoSEQ multiplex PCR; the TCRdb copy retains only in-frame clones and omits some. The sample has roughly 170,000 clones, roughly four fifths seen once. Germline CDR1 SGHTA, CDR2 FQGNSA. The V and J ends lost 1 base and 3 bases respectively, with 10 bases between them. This CDR3 has 14 amino acids. Notes on this clone: The antigen remains undetermined.

This chain joins TRBV7-2 and TRBJ2-7, with D possibly TRBD2 on 7 matching bases. The receptor's source is a girl between 10 and 17 years old in good health and CMV-seropositive. Material: PBMCs. CDR3 sequence: CASSLEGDYYEQYF. In DNA form, the CDR3 reads TGTGCCAGCAGCTTAGAGGGGGACTACTACGAGCAGTACTTC.